This is a list of T cell receptor beta chains from one sample in a study of Graves' ophthalmopathy and Graves' hyperthyroidism. One entry per CDR3 protein results from TCRdb running MiXCR on the multiplex PCR reads. This table holds about 550,000 distinct CDR3 sequences, roughly 40% found once. The sequencing sample was made of peripheral blood or thyroid tissue (not recorded which). The receptors here all came from an adult man with Graves' hyperthyroidism. The CDR3 runs from the conserved cysteine through the conserved F or W. Each record gives: clone size, J gene, V gene, D gene, CDR3 DNA, CDR3 protein. D genes are given only for firm matches. Rows may omit the clone size; those that give it use once, few, many or a size class.

. | TRBJ2-1 | TRBV29-1 | TRBD1 | TGCAGCGTTGAGCTAACCGGGACAGGGTTCTACAATGAGCAGTTCTTC | CSVELTGTGFYNEQFF
. | TRBJ1-1 | TRBV10-3 | . | TGTGCCATCAGTGAACAGGGCTACACTGAAGCTTTCTTT | CAISEQGYTEAFF
many | TRBJ1-2 | TRBV6-5 | . | TGTGCCAGCAGCGATCCTAACAGTTATGGCTACACCTTC | CASSDPNSYGYTF
many | TRBJ2-5 | TRBV5-8 | . | TGTGCCAGCAGCTCCTCGGGCGAGGGCCGGGGTTGGGAGACCCAGTACTTC | CASSSSGEGRGWETQYF
many | TRBJ2-2 | TRBV5-1 | . | TGCGCCAGCAGCTTGGGACGGAGCGTAAACACCGGGGAGCTGTTTTTT | CASSLGRSVNTGELFF
. | TRBJ2-1 | TRBV20-1 | . | TGCAGTGCTACCGGGGCAGGCAATGAGCAGTTCTTC | CSATGAGNEQFF
. | TRBJ1-4 | TRBV7-9 | . | TGTGCCAGCAGGGATAAGGTTGCAACTAATGAAAAACTGTTTTTT | CASRDKVATNEKLFF
. | TRBJ1-6 | TRBV7-2 | . | TGTGCCTGGAGTTTATGGACAGTCAATTCACCCCTCCACTTT | CAWSLWTVNSPLHF
many | TRBJ1-1 | TRBV10-3 | . | TGTGCCATCAGCACAAGCTCCACTGAAGCTTTCTTT | CAISTSSTEAFF
many | TRBJ2-2 | TRBV24-1 | TRBD2 | TGTGCCACCAGTGCCAAAGCGGGATACGCCGGGGAGCTGTTTTTT | CATSAKAGYAGELFF
. | TRBJ1-4 | TRBV6-1 | TRBD1 | TGTGCCAGCATAGAGACAGGGGGCGGCCAAAGAAAACTGTTTTTT | CASIETGGGQRKLFF
. | TRBJ2-5 | TRBV30 | . | TGTGCCTGGAGTGCATCCGGGACGGCAGAGACCCAGTACTTC | CAWSASGTAETQYF
many | TRBJ2-1 | TRBV7-2 | . | TGTGCCAGCAGCCCCCGACTAAGTGGGATCACTGTAGAGCAGTTCTTC | CASSPRLSGITVEQFF
many | TRBJ1-3 | TRBV5-1 | . | TGCGCCAGCAGCTTAAAGGGCTTCGGAAACACCATATATTTT | CASSLKGFGNTIYF
once | TRBJ1-4 | TRBV9 | TRBD1 | TGTGCCAGCAGCGGACCCCGGGACAGGGGGTGGGAAAAACTGTTTTTT | CASSGPRDRGWEKLFF
. | TRBJ2-3 | TRBV7-2 | TRBD2 | TGTGCCAGCAGCTTGGCTCCTAGCGGAAGATCCCCAGATACGCAGTATTTT | CASSLAPSGRSPDTQYF
many | TRBJ1-1 | TRBV19 | . | TGTGCCAGTAGCCTATCATACACTGAAGCTTTCTTT | CASSLSYTEAFF
many | TRBJ1-2 | TRBV12-3/TRBV12-4 | TRBD1 | TGTGCCAGCAGTTTTGACAGGGGGCTCTATGGCTACACCTTC | CASSFDRGLYGYTF
. | TRBJ1-6 | TRBV20-1 | . | TGCAGTGCTGAGGAGGGCGAGGGGTCACCCCTCCACTTT | CSAEEGEGSPLHF
few | TRBJ2-1 | TRBV10-3 | . | TGTGCCATCAACACAGGTTACAATGAGCAGTTCTTC | CAINTGYNEQFF
. | TRBJ1-3 | TRBV2 | . | TGTGCCAGCGCTAGCGGGAGTGGAAACACCATATATTTT | CASASGSGNTIYF
many | TRBJ1-4 | TRBV29-1 | TRBD1 | TGCAGCGTTGAAGGGCTAGCAGCACAGGGGAGTGAAAAACTGTTTTTT | CSVEGLAAQGSEKLFF
. | TRBJ2-7 | TRBV29-1 | . | TGCAGCGTCATTTACGGCTCCTACGAGCAGTACTTC | CSVIYGSYEQYF
many | TRBJ2-7 | TRBV5-8 | TRBD1 | TGTGCCAGCAGACGGGACAGGGGGAGGGACGAGCAGTACTTC | CASRRDRGRDEQYF
. | TRBJ2-7 | TRBV20-1 | TRBD2 | TGCAGTGCTAGGGGTCGGGGGGGGATCTATGAGCAGTACTTC | CSARGRGGIYEQYF
many | TRBJ1-1 | TRBV29-1 | . | TGCAGCGTTGGTAGGGGGAACACTGAAGCTTTCTTT | CSVGRGNTEAFF
many | TRBJ1-5 | TRBV2 | TRBD1 | TGTGCCAGCAGTGGGGACAGCCGATACGATATTAATAGCAATCAGCCCCAGCATTTT | CASSGDSRYDINSNQPQHF
. | TRBJ2-3 | TRBV10-2 | . | TGCGCCAGCAGTCTGCCCCCCTGCTCTAGGCCCGTGGCAGATACGCAGTATTTT | CASSLPPCSRPVADTQYF
. | TRBJ2-3 | TRBV7-9 | TRBD1 | TGTGCCAGCAGCTGGGGACAGGGGAAAGATACGCAGTATTTT | CASSWGQGKDTQYF
many | TRBJ1-1 | TRBV10-3 | . | TGTGCCATCAGCGTACAGGAGAACACTGAAGCTTTCTTT | CAISVQENTEAFF
. | TRBJ1-4 | TRBV5-6 | . | TGTGCCAGCAGCTTGGGAGGAGGACATAATGAAAAACCGTTTTTT | CASSLGGGHNEKPFF
many | TRBJ1-2 | TRBV20-1 | . | TGCAGTGCTAGAGATCGAACGGATGGCTACACCTTC | CSARDRTDGYTF
. | TRBJ1-2 | TRBV25-1 | . | TGTGCCAGCAGTGAATTAGTGGGGGACTATGGCTACACCTTC | CASSELVGDYGYTF
many | TRBJ1-1 | TRBV10-3 | TRBD1 | TGTGCCATCAGGGAGGGGGCTGGGCTTCTCGACACTGAAGCTTTCTTT | CAIREGAGLLDTEAFF
many | TRBJ2-7 | TRBV5-1 | TRBD1 | TGCGCCAGCAGCCAGACAGGGGGCTTTGCCTACGAGCAGTACTTC | CASSQTGGFAYEQYF
. | TRBJ2-2 | TRBV7-9 | TRBD2 | TGTGCCAGCAGCGAGTCGACTAGCGGGAGGGCCGGGGAGCTGTTTTTT | CASSESTSGRAGELFF
many | TRBJ2-7 | TRBV20-1 | TRBD1 | TGCAGTGCTACTCACAGGGGGTTCTCCTACGAGCAGTACTTC | CSATHRGFSYEQYF
. | TRBJ2-5 | TRBV9 | TRBD2 | TGTGCCAGCAGCGTCGGGGGGGCCAGCCAAGAGACCCAGTACTTC | CASSVGGASQETQYF
. | TRBJ2-5 | TRBV2 | . | TGTCCGGCACCCCAAGAGACCCAGTACTTC | CPAPQETQYF
. | TRBJ1-6 | TRBV6-5 | . | TGTGCCAGCAGTGACGGGAGTGACTATAATTCACCCCTCCACTTT | CASSDGSDYNSPLHF
many | TRBJ1-6 | TRBV19 | . | TGTGCCAGTAGTATAGCGGGGGGGCCCCTCCACTTT | CASSIAGGPLHF
many | TRBJ2-5 | TRBV2 | . | TGTGCCAGCAGTATCATTCCGGGACAAAAGCAAGAGACCCAGTACTTC | CASSIIPGQKQETQYF
many | TRBJ2-7 | TRBV7-3 | . | TGTGCCAGCAGTTCGGGCCCCGACTACGAGCAGTACTTC | CASSSGPDYEQYF
. | TRBJ2-7 | TRBV20-1 | . | TGCAGTGCTAGAGGTGGGACCAATGAGCGGTACTTC | CSARGGTNERYF